The entry below gives a single T cell receptor beta chain sequence along with its context. Its matching antigen is unknown. These data are taken from a study of high-grade serous ovarian cancer treatment subgroups. Study in general: On average, approximately 14,000 reads and roughly 7,000 unique TCR beta rearrangements were obtained per sample. Study results and caveats: These tumor repertoires lack spatial information from bulk sequencing. TCR relatedness rose with neoantigen level and trended with mutation load. Tumors within one patient showed repertoire similarity of about 0.11 to 0.79.

The CDR3 spans 11 residues. The germline V gene has CDR1 SQVTM and CDR2 ANQGSEA. V lost 2 bases and J lost 7, with 5 bases in between. Tumor tissue was taken before any definitive surgery or chemotherapy was given. The table came from immunoSEQ multiplex PCR; TCRdb's copy has only in-frame clones and leaves some out. The sample lists fewer than 35,000 clones, approximately 79% occurring once. The TCR was taken from a human donor with high-grade serous ovarian cancer. Sequenced input: tumor tissue. The chain combines TRBV29-1 with TRBJ1-4; weak D call: TRBD1 (5 bases). CDR3 sequence reads: CSVEQGEKLFF. CDR3 nucleotide sequence: TGCAGCGTTGAACAGGGTGAAAAACTGTTTTTT.